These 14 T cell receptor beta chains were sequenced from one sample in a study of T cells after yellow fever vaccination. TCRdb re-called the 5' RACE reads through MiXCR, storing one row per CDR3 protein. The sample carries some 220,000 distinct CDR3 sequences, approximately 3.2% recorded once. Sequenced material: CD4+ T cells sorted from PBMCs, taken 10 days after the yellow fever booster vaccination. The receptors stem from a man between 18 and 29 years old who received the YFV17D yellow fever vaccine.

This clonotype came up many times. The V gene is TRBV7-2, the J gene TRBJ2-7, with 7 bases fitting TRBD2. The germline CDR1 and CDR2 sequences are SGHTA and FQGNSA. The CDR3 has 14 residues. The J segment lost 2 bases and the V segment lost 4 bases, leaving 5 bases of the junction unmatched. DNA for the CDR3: TGTGCCAGCAGCTACCAGACTAGCACCTACGAGCAGTACGTC. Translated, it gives CASSYQTSTYEQYV.

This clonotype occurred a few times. Here the CDR3 DNA reads TGTGCCAGCAGCCAGAGGGACAATTCTCAGCCCCAGCATTTT. Residues: CASSQRDNSQPQHF. V is TRBV12-3 or TRBV12-4 and J is TRBJ1-5; possibly TRBD1 for D (6 bases). This CDR3 region has 14 residues. Trimming took off 6 bases at V and 6 bases at J, with 15 bases between the two ends.

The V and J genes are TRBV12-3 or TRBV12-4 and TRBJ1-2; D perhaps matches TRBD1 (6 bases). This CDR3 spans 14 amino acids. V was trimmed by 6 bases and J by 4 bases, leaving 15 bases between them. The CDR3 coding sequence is TGTGCCAGCAGAGCCACCGGGACACTCTATGGCTACACCTTC. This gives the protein CASRATGTLYGYTF.

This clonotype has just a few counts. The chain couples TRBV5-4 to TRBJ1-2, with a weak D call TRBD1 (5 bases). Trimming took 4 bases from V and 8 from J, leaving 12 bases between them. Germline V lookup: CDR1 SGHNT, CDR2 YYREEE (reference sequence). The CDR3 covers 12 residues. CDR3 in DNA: TGTGCCAGCAGCCCGCCCCGGGGCGGCTACACCTTC. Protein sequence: CASSPPRGGYTF.

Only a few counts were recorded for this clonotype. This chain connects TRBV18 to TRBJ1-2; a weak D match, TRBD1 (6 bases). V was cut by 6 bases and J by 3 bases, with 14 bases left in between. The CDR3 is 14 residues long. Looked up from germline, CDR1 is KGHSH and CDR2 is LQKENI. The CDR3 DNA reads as TGTGCCAGCTCTTCGGCAGGGGAGTACTATGGCTACACCTTC. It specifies CASSSAGEYYGYTF.

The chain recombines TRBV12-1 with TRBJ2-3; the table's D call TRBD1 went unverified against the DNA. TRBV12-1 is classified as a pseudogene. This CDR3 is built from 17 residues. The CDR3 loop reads CASSFEGPGQWTDTQYF. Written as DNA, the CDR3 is TGTGCCAGCAGCTTTGAAGGGCCGGGACAGTGGACAGATACGCAGTATTTT.

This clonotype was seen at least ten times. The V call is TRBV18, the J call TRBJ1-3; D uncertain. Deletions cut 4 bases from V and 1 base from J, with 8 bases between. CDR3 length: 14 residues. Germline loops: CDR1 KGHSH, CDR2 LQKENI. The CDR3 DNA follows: TGTGCCAGCTCACGTGAGACATCTGGAAACACCATATATTTT. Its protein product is CASSRETSGNTIYF.

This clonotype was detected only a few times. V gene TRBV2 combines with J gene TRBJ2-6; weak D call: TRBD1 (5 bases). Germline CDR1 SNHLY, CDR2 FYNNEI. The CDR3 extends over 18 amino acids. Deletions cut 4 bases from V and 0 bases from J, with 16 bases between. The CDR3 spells CASSVRQTVGSGANVLTF. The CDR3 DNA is TGTGCCAGCAGTGTAAGACAGACCGTGGGCTCTGGGGCCAACGTCCTGACTTTC. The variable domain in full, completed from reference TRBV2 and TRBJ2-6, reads EPEVTQTPSHQVTQMGQEVILRCVPISNHLYFYWYRQILGQKVEFLVSFYNNEISEKSEIFDDQFSVERPDGSNFTLKIRSTKLEDSAMYFCASSVRQTVGSGANVLTFGAGSRLTVL.

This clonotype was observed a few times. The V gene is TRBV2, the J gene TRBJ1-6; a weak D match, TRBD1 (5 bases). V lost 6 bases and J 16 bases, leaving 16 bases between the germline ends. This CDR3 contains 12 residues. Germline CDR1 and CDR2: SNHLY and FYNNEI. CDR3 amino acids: CASRTPGGLLHF. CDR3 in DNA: TGTGCCAGCAGAACCCCGGGGGGGTTGCTCCACTTT. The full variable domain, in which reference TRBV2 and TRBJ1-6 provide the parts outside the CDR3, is EPEVTQTPSHQVTQMGQEVILRCVPISNHLYFYWYRQILGQKVEFLVSFYNNEISEKSEIFDDQFSVERPDGSNFTLKIRSTKLEDSAMYFCASRTPGGLLHFGNGTRLTVT.

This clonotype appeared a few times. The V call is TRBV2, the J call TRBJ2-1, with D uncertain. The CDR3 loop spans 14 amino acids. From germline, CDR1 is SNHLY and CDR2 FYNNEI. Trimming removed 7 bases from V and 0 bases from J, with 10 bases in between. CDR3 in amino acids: CASKPDSSYNEQFF. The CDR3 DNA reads TGTGCCAGCAAGCCGGATAGCTCCTACAATGAGCAGTTCTTC.

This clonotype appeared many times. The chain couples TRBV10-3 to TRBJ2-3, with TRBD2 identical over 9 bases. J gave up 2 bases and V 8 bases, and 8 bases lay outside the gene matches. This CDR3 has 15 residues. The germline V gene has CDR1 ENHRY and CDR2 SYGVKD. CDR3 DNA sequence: TGTGCCATCGAAGGTAGCGGGGGTCTCACAGATACGCAGTATTTT. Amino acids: CAIEGSGGLTDTQYF.

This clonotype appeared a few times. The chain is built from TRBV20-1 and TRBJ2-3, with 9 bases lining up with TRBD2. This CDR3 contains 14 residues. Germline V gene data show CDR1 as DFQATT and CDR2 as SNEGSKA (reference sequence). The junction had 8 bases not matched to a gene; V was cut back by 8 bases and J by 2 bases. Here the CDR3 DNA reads TGCAGTCCCCGGACTAGCGATTCCACAGATACGCAGTATTTT. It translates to CSPRTSDSTDTQYF.

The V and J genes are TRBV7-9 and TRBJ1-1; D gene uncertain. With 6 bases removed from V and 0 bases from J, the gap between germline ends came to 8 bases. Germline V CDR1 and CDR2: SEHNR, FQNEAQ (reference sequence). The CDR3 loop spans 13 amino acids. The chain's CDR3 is CASREGLNTEAFF. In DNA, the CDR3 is TGTGCCAGCAGGGAGGGTCTGAACACTGAAGCTTTCTTT.

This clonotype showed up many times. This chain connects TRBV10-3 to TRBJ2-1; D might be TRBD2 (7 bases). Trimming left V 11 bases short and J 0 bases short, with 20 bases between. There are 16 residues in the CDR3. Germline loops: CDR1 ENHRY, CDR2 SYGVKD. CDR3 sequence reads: CASRGGGGRSYNEQFF. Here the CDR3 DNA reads TGTGCCTCCAGGGGTGGCGGGGGACGCTCCTACAATGAGCAGTTCTTC.